This passage covers 5 T cell receptor beta chains from one sample sequenced in a study of cytomegalovirus exposure and HLA in healthy donors. It was with 60 Vbeta and 13 Jbeta primers that the PCR ran. Method: immunoSEQ multiplex PCR; TCRdb's copy keeps in-frame clones and lacks some. The repertoire holds about 160,000 clones, with roughly three quarters as singletons. Sample: PBMCs. All receptors derive from a man in his late teens or twenties in good health and CMV-seropositive.

This clone was picked up a small number of times. The CDR3 sequence is CASSQKSRDRGSYGYTF. Written as DNA, the CDR3 is TGCGCCAGCAGCCAAAAATCCCGGGACAGGGGTTCTTATGGCTACACCTTC. This chain connects TRBV4-1 to TRBJ1-2; TRBD1 agrees at 10 bases. The V and J ends lost 2 bases and 5 bases, in that order; junction bases with no gene match: 11. CDR3 length: 17 residues. Germline V gene sequence: CDR1 MGHRA, CDR2 YSYEKL.

This CDR3 is CASRAGADTQYF. In DNA, the CDR3 is TGTGCCAGCAGGGCAGGGGCAGATACGCAGTATTTT. The V gene is TRBV6-1, the J gene TRBJ2-3, with D possibly being TRBD1 (6 bases). Germline CDR1 is MNHNS and CDR2 is SASEGT. The V end was cut by 6 bases, the J end by 4 bases, with 8 bases between. The CDR3 is made up of 12 amino acids.

The chain recombines TRBV5-1 with TRBJ1-4; D might be TRBD1 (5 bases). Looked up from germline, CDR1 is SGHRS and CDR2 is YFSETQ. This CDR3 comprises 13 residues. The ends were cut back, 4 bases at V and 7 bases at J, with 11 bases in the middle. CDR3 amino acids: CASSVRDFEKLFF. For the CDR3, the DNA is TGCGCCAGCAGCGTCCGGGACTTTGAAAAACTGTTTTTT.

This clone was detected once. V usage is TRBV5-4 and J usage is TRBJ1-4; 9 nucleotides agree with TRBD1. CDR3 length: 17 amino acids. V shed 3 bases and J 11 bases; nucleotides not matched to a gene: 17. Germline CDR1 reads SGHNT; CDR2 reads YYREEE (reference sequence). Here the CDR3 DNA reads TGTGCCAGCAGCTCCGGACAGGGGATGGATAATGAAATGAAACTGTTTTTT. Translated, it gives CASSSGQGMDNEMKLFF.

The chain has TRBV11-3 and TRBJ2-3; the D gene is possibly TRBD2 (5 bases). V was shortened by 1 base and J by 4 bases, with 15 bases between the two germline ends. The CDR3 runs to 16 residues. CDR1 and CDR2 (germline): SGHNT, YENEEA. The CDR3 sequence is CASSLGTSQGADTQYF. CDR3 coding DNA: TGTGCCAGCAGCTTAGGCACTAGTCAAGGAGCAGATACGCAGTATTTT.